This TCR beta chain was recorded in a study of cytomegalovirus exposure and HLA in healthy donors. Study details: Tens of millions of unique TCRs from HLA-typed donors were held in an early release of data.

Primers for the PCR totalled 60 Vbeta and 13 Jbeta. Method: immunoSEQ multiplex PCR; TCRdb's copy keeps in-frame clones and lacks some. The sample holds 160,000 or so clones, about 83% seen once. CDR1 and CDR2 from the germline V gene are SGHDN and FVKESK. The CDR3 has 15 residues. The material sequenced was PBMCs. This chain links TRBV14 with TRBJ2-5; possible D gene TRBD1, 6 bases. The assigned J gene may be wrong: the sequence end matches TRBJ2-7 better. The sequence was collected from a woman aged 25 to 45 in good health and CMV-seronegative. Here the CDR3 reads CASSQDRGGSYEQYF. The CDR3 coding sequence is TGTGCCAGCAGCCAAGATAGAGGGGGCTCCTACGAGCAGTACTTC.